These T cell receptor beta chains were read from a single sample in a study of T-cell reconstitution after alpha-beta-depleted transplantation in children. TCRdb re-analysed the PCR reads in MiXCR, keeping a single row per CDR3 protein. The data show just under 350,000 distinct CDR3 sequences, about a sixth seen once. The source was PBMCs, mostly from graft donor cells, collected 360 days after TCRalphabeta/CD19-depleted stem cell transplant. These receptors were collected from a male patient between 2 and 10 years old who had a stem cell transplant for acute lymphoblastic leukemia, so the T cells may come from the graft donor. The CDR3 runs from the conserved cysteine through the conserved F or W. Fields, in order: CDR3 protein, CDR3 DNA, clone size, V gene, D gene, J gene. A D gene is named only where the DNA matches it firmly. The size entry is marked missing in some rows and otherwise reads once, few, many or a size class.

CASSTPVPGGNIQYF,TGTGCCAGCAGCACCCCCGTTCCCGGCGGAAACATTCAGTACTTC,few,TRBV9,-,TRBJ2-4
CSVVPPAETQYF,TGCAGCGTTGTCCCCCCCGCGGAGACCCAGTACTTC,few,TRBV29-1,-,TRBJ2-5
CASRRGLTGELFF,TGTGCCAGCAGGCGGGGATTGACCGGGGAGCTGTTTTTT,-,TRBV28,-,TRBJ2-2
CASRKLRRLAGVAKLTDTQYF,TGTGCCAGCAGGAAGCTGCGGAGACTAGCGGGAGTCGCCAAACTCACAGATACGCAGTATTTT,many,TRBV6-1,TRBD2,TRBJ2-3
CSVELTYGQGYEQYF,TGCAGCGTTGAACTAACCTATGGACAGGGTTACGAGCAGTACTTC,many,TRBV29-1,TRBD1,TRBJ2-7
CASSTPSGSHEQFF,TGTGCCAGCTCAACACCTAGCGGGAGCCATGAGCAGTTCTTC,few,TRBV18,TRBD2,TRBJ2-1
CATSDLTSGTDTQYF,TGTGCCACCAGTGATTTGACCAGCGGGACAGATACGCAGTATTTT,-,TRBV24-1,-,TRBJ2-3
CSGSPSYNEQFF,TGCAGCGGGAGCCCCTCCTACAATGAGCAGTTCTTC,-,TRBV29-1,-,TRBJ2-1
CATSRAPFYEQYF,TGTGCCACCAGCAGAGCCCCTTTCTACGAGCAGTACTTC,-,TRBV15,-,TRBJ2-7
CASSPTRGSYNEQFF,TGTGCCAGCAGTCCTACTAGGGGCTCCTACAATGAGCAGTTCTTC,-,TRBV12-3/TRBV12-4,-,TRBJ2-1
CASRQTGSRSYEQYF,TGTGCCAGCAGGCAAACCGGGTCTCGCTCCTACGAGCAGTACTTC,many,TRBV12-3/TRBV12-4,-,TRBJ2-7
CASSLGKLAETQYF,TGTGCCAGCAGTTTAGGGAAACTTGCGGAGACCCAGTACTTC,-,TRBV12-3/TRBV12-4,-,TRBJ2-5
CASSLGPTQYF,TGTGCCAGCAGTTTGGGGCCGACGCAGTATTTT,-,TRBV12-3/TRBV12-4,-,TRBJ2-3
CASSQELSWEGRGNEQFF,TGTGCCAGCAGCCAAGAATTGTCGTGGGAGGGCCGGGGAAATGAGCAGTTCTTC,-,TRBV4-2,TRBD2,TRBJ2-1
CASSFSTSSYNEQFF,TGTGCCAGCAGCTTCTCTACTAGCTCCTACAATGAGCAGTTCTTC,many,TRBV7-9,-,TRBJ2-1
CASSMGNRGHSPLHF,TGTGCCAGTAGTATGGGAAACAGGGGGCATTCACCCCTCCACTTT,-,TRBV19,TRBD1,TRBJ1-6
CASSETGGSFYGYTF,TGTGCCAGCAGCGAAACAGGGGGAAGCTTCTATGGCTACACCTTC,-,TRBV3-1,TRBD1,TRBJ1-2
CSVEKGPAAPYGYTF,TGCAGCGTTGAAAAAGGCCCGGCAGCTCCCTATGGCTACACCTTC,-,TRBV29-1,-,TRBJ1-2
CASSLNIEETQYF,TGCGCCAGCAGCTTGAACATCGAGGAGACCCAGTACTTC,few,TRBV5-1,-,TRBJ2-5
CASSLEWTGRETQYF,TGCGCCAGCAGCTTGGAATGGACAGGGAGGGAGACCCAGTACTTC,-,TRBV5-1,TRBD1,TRBJ2-5
CASSLGAGVRDLHF,TGTGCCAGCAGTTTAGGGGCAGGGGTCCGGGACCTCCACTTT,few,TRBV27,-,TRBJ1-6
CASSLYTGPPAYEQYF,TGTGCCAGCAGTTTATACACAGGGCCGCCAGCCTACGAGCAGTACTTC,-,TRBV27,-,TRBJ2-7
CASSWTGEGTQYF,TGTGCCAGCAGCTGGACGGGAGAGGGTACGCAGTATTTT,few,TRBV11-3,-,TRBJ2-3
CASSLPDNLRVHQPQHF,TGTGCCAGCAGTCTCCCGGACAACCTGAGGGTTCATCAGCCCCAGCATTTT,-,TRBV12-3/TRBV12-4,-,TRBJ1-5
CSAGDRDYGYTF,TGCAGTGCTGGAGACAGGGACTATGGCTACACCTTC,-,TRBV20-1,TRBD1,TRBJ1-2
CSVAGASGTGGPGEFF,TGCAGCGTTGCTGGGGCTAGCGGGACGGGAGGACCCGGGGAGTTCTTC,-,TRBV29-1,TRBD2,TRBJ2-1
CASSQEPGDTQYF,TGTGCCAGCAGCCAAGAACCTGGAGATACGCAGTATTTT,-,TRBV4-2,-,TRBJ2-3
CASSLARARQYF,TGTGCCAGCAGCTTAGCCCGGGCTAGGCAGTACTTC,-,TRBV7-9,-,TRBJ2-7
CASSLTHPGRETGELFF,TGTGCCAGCAGTTTAACCCACCCGGGACGTGAGACCGGGGAGCTGTTTTTT,-,TRBV12-3/TRBV12-4,-,TRBJ2-2
CASSFELAGGLQETQYF,TGTGCCAGCAGTTTCGAACTAGCGGGAGGACTCCAAGAGACCCAGTACTTC,few,TRBV28,TRBD2,TRBJ2-5
CASSLSGQGSGEQYF,TGCGCCAGCAGTCTCTCGGGACAGGGAAGTGGGGAGCAGTACTTC,few,TRBV5-1,TRBD1,TRBJ2-7
CAISEGRDAGYEQYF,TGTGCCATCAGTGAGGGGAGGGACGCGGGCTACGAGCAGTACTTC,few,TRBV10-3,TRBD2,TRBJ2-7
CSAERENRWEQYF,TGCAGTGCGGAGCGGGAGAATCGTTGGGAGCAGTACTTC,few,TRBV20-1,TRBD2,TRBJ2-7
CASTTGRPSGNTIYF,TGTGCCAGCACCACCGGACGACCCTCTGGAAACACCATATATTTT,-,TRBV28,-,TRBJ1-3
CASTGQGSSDTQYF,TGTGCCAGCACCGGACAGGGGAGCTCAGATACGCAGTATTTT,few,TRBV6-2/TRBV6-3,TRBD1,TRBJ2-3
CASSKDRGTDTQYF,TGTGCCAGCTCCAAGGACAGGGGCACAGATACGCAGTATTTT,-,TRBV7-9,TRBD1,TRBJ2-3
CASRPGLITDTQYF,TGTGCCAGCAGGCCGGGACTCATCACAGATACGCAGTATTTT,many,TRBV12-3/TRBV12-4,-,TRBJ2-3
CSARDRTGGDTQYF,TGCAGTGCTAGAGATAGGACAGGAGGAGATACGCAGTATTTT,few,TRBV20-1,TRBD1,TRBJ2-3
CSVVSSGYNEQFF,TGCAGCGTTGTGTCTAGCGGGTACAATGAGCAGTTCTTC,-,TRBV29-1,TRBD2,TRBJ2-1
CASRIQGESNYGYTF,TGTGCCAGCAGAATACAGGGAGAATCTAACTATGGCTACACCTTC,-,TRBV25-1,-,TRBJ1-2
CASRDLGTGENIQYF,TGTGCCAGCAGAGATCTAGGGACAGGCGAAAACATTCAGTACTTC,many,TRBV12-3/TRBV12-4,TRBD1,TRBJ2-4
CSARVAGTQETQYF,TGCAGTGCTAGAGTAGCGGGGACCCAAGAGACCCAGTACTTC,few,TRBV20-1,TRBD2,TRBJ2-5
CASSSPTGPYEQYF,TGTGCCAGCAGTTCCCCAACAGGCCCCTACGAGCAGTACTTC,few,TRBV28,-,TRBJ2-7
CASSATGLAGNQRDTQYF,TGTGCCAGCAGCGCTACCGGACTAGCGGGAAACCAGAGAGATACGCAGTATTTT,-,TRBV9,TRBD2,TRBJ2-3
CASSLEGRDSGTQYF,TGCGCCAGCAGCTTGGAGGGCAGGGATTCAGGTACGCAGTATTTT,few,TRBV5-1,-,TRBJ2-3
CSVEGHANEQFF,TGCAGCGTTGAGGGGCACGCCAATGAGCAGTTCTTC,-,TRBV29-1,-,TRBJ2-1
CASSRGTAYEQYF,TGTGCCAGCTCTCGCGGGACGGCCTACGAGCAGTACTTC,-,TRBV18,-,TRBJ2-7
CAIRPGTGRGSYEQYF,TGTGCCATCCGACCAGGGACAGGGAGGGGATCCTACGAGCAGTACTTC,-,TRBV12-3/TRBV12-4,TRBD1,TRBJ2-7
CASSDASGSGEQYF,TGCGCCAGCAGCGACGCTAGCGGGAGCGGGGAGCAGTACTTC,few,TRBV5-1,TRBD2,TRBJ2-7
CASSVSWVNEQFF,TGTGCCAGCAGCGTATCCTGGGTCAATGAGCAGTTCTTC,-,TRBV9,-,TRBJ2-1
CASSLYTATEAFF,TGTGCCAGCAGTTTGTATACGGCCACTGAAGCTTTCTTT,-,TRBV12-3/TRBV12-4,-,TRBJ1-1
CASSLRSLREQYF,TGTGCCAGCAGTTTAAGGTCCCTTCGCGAGCAGTACTTC,-,TRBV28,-,TRBJ2-7
CASSLWGGGYEKLFF,TGTGCCAGCAGTTTATGGGGGGGTGGGTACGAAAAACTGTTTTTT,-,TRBV12-3/TRBV12-4,-,TRBJ1-4
CASSQVQVGGTDTQYF,TGCGCCAGCAGCCAAGTTCAAGTGGGGGGCACAGATACGCAGTATTTT,few,TRBV4-3,-,TRBJ2-3